What follows is one T cell receptor (beta chain) and its context. Germline CDR1 and CDR2: SEHNR and FQNEAQ (reference sequence). With V trimmed by 7 bases and J by 0 bases, 3 bases remained unmatched. CDR3 length: 15 amino acids. Researchers report immunoSEQ v3.0 was run at survey level. Sequencing targeted 40,000-50,000 T-cell genomes per sample. Clones were sequenced by immunoSEQ multiplex PCR, and TCRdb holds only the in-frame ones, with some missing. The data hold roughly 34,000 clones, with roughly 94% observed a single time. The entry originates in a study of long-term antiretroviral therapy in people with HIV.

This TCR was sampled from a woman aged 45 to 65 with HIV. Sequences were derived from unsorted PBMCs, sampled approximately 5 years after starting antiretroviral therapy. J is TRBJ2-6 and V is TRBV7-9; 7 bases align to TRBD1. The CDR3 protein is CASTPGGSGANVLTF. The CDR3 DNA follows: TGTGCCAGCACCCCAGGGGGCTCTGGGGCCAACGTCCTGACTTTC. The variable domain in full, completed from reference TRBV7-9 and TRBJ2-6, reads DTGVSQNPRHKITKRGQNVTFRCDPISEHNRLYWYRQTLGQGPEFLTYFQNEAQLEKSRLLSDRFSAERPKGSFSTLEIQRTEQGDSAMYLCASTPGGSGANVLTFGAGSRLTVL.